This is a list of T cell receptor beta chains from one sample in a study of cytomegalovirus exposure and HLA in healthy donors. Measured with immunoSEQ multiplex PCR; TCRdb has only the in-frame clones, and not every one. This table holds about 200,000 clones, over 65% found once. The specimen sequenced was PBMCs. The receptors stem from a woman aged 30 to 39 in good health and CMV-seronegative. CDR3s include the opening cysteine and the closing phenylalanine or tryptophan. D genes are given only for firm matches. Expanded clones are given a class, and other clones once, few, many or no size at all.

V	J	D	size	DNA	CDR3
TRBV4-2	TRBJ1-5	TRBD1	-	TGTGCCAGCAGCAGCTTGGGGACAGGGGGCCAGGATCAGCCCCAGCATTTT	CASSSLGTGGQDQPQHF
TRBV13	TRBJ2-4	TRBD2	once	TGTGCCAGCAGCTTAGAGGACCGGCGGGAGGGCCTCCAAAACATTCAGTACTTC	CASSLEDRREGLQNIQYF
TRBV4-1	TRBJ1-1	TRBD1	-	TGCGCCAGCAGCCAAGAGGGATTTAGGGGGCCGGTCACTGAAGCTTTCTTT	CASSQEGFRGPVTEAFF
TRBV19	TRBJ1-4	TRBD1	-	TGTGCCAGGGAAGGACAGGGGGGGGATGAAAAACTGTTTTTT	CAREGQGGDEKLFF
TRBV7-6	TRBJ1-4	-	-	TGTGCCAGCAGCGCCCCGGGGGGAGCTAATGAAAAACTGTTTTTT	CASSAPGGANEKLFF
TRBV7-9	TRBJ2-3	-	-	TGTGCCAGCAGCTACTCCTTTACTAGCTCTCGGGATACGCAGTATTTT	CASSYSFTSSRDTQYF
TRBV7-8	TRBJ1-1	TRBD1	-	TGTGCCAGCAGGGGGACAGGCTCCACTGAAGCTTTCTTT	CASRGTGSTEAFF
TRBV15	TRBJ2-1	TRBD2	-	TGTGCCACCAGCCGTAGCGGGAGAAATGAGCAGTTCTTC	CATSRSGRNEQFF
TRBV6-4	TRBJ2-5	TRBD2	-	TGTGCCAGCAGTGACAAGCGGGGGGGCCTTACGGAGACCCAGTACTTC	CASSDKRGGLTETQYF
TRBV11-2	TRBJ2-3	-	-	TGTGCCAGCAGCTTAGTGCGAGATACGCAGTATTTT	CASSLVRDTQYF
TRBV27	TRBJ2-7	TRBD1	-	TGTGCCAGCAGTTTAAGGGGGCGCGTCCACGAGCAGTACTTC	CASSLRGRVHEQYF
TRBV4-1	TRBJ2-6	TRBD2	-	TGCGCCAGCAGCCCCCGGGTAGCGGGGGGCCTTACCGGATCTGGGGCCAACGTCCTGACTTTC	CASSPRVAGGLTGSGANVLTF
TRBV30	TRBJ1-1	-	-	TGTGCCTGGAGGTGGGCCGTGAACTCTGAAGCTTTCTTT	CAWRWAVNSEAFF
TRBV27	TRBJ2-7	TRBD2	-	TGTGCCAGCAGTTCAGGACTAGAATCCTACGAGCAGTACTTC	CASSSGLESYEQYF
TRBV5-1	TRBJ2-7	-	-	TGCGCCAGCAGCTTCGGGGGAACCCACTCCTACGAGCAGTACTTC	CASSFGGTHSYEQYF
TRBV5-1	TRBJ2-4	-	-	TGCGCCAGCAGCATGACTGATAAAATAGCCAAAAACATTCAGTACTTC	CASSMTDKIAKNIQYF
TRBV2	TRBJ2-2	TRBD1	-	TGTGCCAGCGGGGACAGAGTGAACACCGGGGAGCTGTTTTTT	CASGDRVNTGELFF
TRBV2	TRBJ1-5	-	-	TGTGCCAGCACCTCAGGGGACCCAGGACCCCAGCATTTT	CASTSGDPGPQHF
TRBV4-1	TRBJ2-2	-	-	TGCGCCAGCAGCCAAGTTCCGGACACCGGGGAGCTGTTTTTT	CASSQVPDTGELFF
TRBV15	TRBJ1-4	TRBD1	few	TGTGCCACCAGCAGAGACGGGACAGGGGATGAAAAACTGTTTTTT	CATSRDGTGDEKLFF
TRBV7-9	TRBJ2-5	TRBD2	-	TGTGCCAGCAGCTTAGTATTCGGGGGGGCAGAGACCCAGTACTTC	CASSLVFGGAETQYF
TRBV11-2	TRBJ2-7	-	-	TGTGCCAGCAGCTTAGTAAGCGGGTTTGGGGCCTACGAGCAGTACTTC	CASSLVSGFGAYEQYF
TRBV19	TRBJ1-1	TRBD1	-	TGTGCCACGGCGGACAGGCTTCGCTTAGGGACTGAAGCTTTCTTT	CATADRLRLGTEAFF
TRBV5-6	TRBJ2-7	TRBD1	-	TGTGCCAGCAGCTTACCGGCCGGGACAGGGGTGGGCGAGCAGTACTTC	CASSLPAGTGVGEQYF
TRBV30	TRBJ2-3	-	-	TGTGCCTGGAGAGGGGGTACAGTCACAGATACGCAGTATTTT	CAWRGGTVTDTQYF
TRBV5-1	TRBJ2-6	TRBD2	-	TGCGCCAGCAGCTACCGGAGCGGGACTGGGGCCAACGTCCTGACTTTC	CASSYRSGTGANVLTF
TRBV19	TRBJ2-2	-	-	TGTGCCAGTAGTATCGGCGAGACAGTCACCGGGGAGCTGTTTTTT	CASSIGETVTGELFF
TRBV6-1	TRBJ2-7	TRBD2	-	TGTGCCAGCACTGGCACGGGGGGACACGAGCAGTACTTC	CASTGTGGHEQYF
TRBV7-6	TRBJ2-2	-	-	TGTGCCAGCAGCTCCCCGCGGACAGGGGAGGGGACTAGGAACACCGGGGAGCTGTTTTTT	CASSSPRTGEGTRNTGELFF
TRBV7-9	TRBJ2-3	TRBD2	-	TGTGCCAGCAGCATAGGACTAGCGGGACTTAGCACAGATACGCAGTATTTT	CASSIGLAGLSTDTQYF
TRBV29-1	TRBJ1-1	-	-	TGCAGCGTTGAGTTCAGCGCTTACACTGAAGCTTTCTTT	CSVEFSAYTEAFF
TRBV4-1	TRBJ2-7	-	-	TGCGCCAGCAGCCAAAACCCCAGGGGTCGCGAGCAGTACTTC	CASSQNPRGREQYF
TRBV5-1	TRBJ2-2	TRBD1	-	TGCGCCAGCAGCTCGACAGGGGCGAACACCGGGGAGCTGTTTTTT	CASSSTGANTGELFF
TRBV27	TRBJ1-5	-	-	TGTGCCAGCAGCCTGACTCCGGGACAACGCAATCAGCCCCAGCATTTT	CASSLTPGQRNQPQHF
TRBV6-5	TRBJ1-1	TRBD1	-	TGTGCCAGCAGAACCCGGACAGGAGCGGCTTTCTTT	CASRTRTGAAFF
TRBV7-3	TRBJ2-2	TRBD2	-	TGTGCCAGCAGCCCGCTAGCGGGGGGGGAGCTGTTTTTT	CASSPLAGGELFF
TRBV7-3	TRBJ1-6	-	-	TGTGCCAGCAGCTTAGCAGGGAAAGGTTCACCCCTCCACTTT	CASSLAGKGSPLHF
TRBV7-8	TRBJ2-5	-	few	TGTGCCAGCAGCTTAGTGGCGGGGATAGAGACCCAGTACTTC	CASSLVAGIETQYF
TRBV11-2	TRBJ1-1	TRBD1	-	TGTGCCAGCAGGTTGATACGCGACAGGGCCCGTGGTGAAGCTTTCTTT	CASRLIRDRARGEAFF
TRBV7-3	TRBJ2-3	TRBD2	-	TGTGCCAGCAGCTTAGTAGCGGGAACCCCCCTTGATACGCAGTATTTT	CASSLVAGTPLDTQYF
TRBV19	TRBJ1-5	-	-	TGTGCCAGTAGTGAAGCGGGTTATAGCAATCAGCCCCAGCATTTT	CASSEAGYSNQPQHF
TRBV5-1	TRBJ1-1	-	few	TGCGCCAGCAGCCTATTGTCCGGGTTCCAATCTGAAGCTTTCTTT	CASSLLSGFQSEAFF
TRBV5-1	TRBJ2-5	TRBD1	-	TGCGCCACGGGACAGGGAGTTCAAGAGACCCAGTACTTC	CATGQGVQETQYF
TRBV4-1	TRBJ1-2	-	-	TGCGCCAGCAGCTCCGGCGGGACCACTCGTGGCTACACCTTC	CASSSGGTTRGYTF
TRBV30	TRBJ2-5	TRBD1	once	TGTGCCTGGAGAGAAGGCAGGGGGCTGGAGACCCAGTACTTC	CAWREGRGLETQYF
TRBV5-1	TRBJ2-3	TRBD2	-	TGCGCCAGCAGCGTACCGACTAGCGGGGGCACAGATACGCAGTATTTT	CASSVPTSGGTDTQYF
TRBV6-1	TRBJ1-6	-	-	TGTGCCAGCAGTGAATTCACAGGTCAAAATTCACCCCTCCACTTT	CASSEFTGQNSPLHF
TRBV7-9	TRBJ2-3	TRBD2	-	TGTGCCAGCAGCCCGGGACTAGCGGGAATGGATACGCAGTATTTT	CASSPGLAGMDTQYF
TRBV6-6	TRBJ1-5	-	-	TGTGCCAGCAGCCCCGCGGGGTGGCAGCCCCAGCATTTT	CASSPAGWQPQHF